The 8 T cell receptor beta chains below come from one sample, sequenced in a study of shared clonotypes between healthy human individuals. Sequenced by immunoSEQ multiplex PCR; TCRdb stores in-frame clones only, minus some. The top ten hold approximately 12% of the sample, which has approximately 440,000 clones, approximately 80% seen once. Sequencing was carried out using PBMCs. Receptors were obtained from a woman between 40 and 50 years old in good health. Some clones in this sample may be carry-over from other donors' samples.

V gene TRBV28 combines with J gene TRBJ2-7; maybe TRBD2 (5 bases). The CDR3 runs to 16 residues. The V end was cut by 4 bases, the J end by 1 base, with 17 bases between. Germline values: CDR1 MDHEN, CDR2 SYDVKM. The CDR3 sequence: CASSSATGRGSYEQYF. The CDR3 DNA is TGTGCCAGCAGTTCCGCTACGGGGAGAGGGTCCTACGAGCAGTACTTC.

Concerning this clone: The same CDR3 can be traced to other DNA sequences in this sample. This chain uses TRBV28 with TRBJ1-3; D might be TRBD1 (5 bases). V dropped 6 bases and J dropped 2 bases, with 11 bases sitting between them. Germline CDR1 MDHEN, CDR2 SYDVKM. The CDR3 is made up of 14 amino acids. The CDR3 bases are TGTGCCAGCAGCCTCGGGGGGACTGGAAACACCATATATTTT. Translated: CASSLGGTGNTIYF.

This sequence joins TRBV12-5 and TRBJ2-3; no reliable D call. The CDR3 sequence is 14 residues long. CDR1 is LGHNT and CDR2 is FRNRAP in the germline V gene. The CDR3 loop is CAKLDKPSTDTQYF. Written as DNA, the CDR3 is TGTGCAAAGTTAGACAAGCCTAGCACAGATACGCAGTATTTT.

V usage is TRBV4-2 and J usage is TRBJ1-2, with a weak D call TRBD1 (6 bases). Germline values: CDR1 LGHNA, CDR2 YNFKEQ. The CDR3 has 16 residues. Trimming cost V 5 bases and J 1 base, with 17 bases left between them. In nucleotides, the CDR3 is TGTGCCAGCAGCTCCCACGCGGACAGAAGTAACTATGGCTACACCTTC. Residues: CASSSHADRSNYGYTF.

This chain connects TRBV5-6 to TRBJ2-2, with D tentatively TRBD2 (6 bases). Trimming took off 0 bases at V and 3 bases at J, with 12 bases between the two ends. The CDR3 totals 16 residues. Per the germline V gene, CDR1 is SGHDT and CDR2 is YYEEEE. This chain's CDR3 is CASSLVGRLDTGELFF. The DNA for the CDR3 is TGTGCCAGCAGCTTGGTAGGGAGGTTGGACACCGGGGAGCTGTTTTTT.

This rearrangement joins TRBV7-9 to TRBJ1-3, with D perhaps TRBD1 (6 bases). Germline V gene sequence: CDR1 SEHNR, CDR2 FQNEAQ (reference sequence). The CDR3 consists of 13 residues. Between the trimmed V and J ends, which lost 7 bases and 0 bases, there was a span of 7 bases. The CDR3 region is CASNRDSGNTIYF. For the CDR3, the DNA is TGTGCCAGCAACAGGGACTCTGGAAACACCATATATTTT.

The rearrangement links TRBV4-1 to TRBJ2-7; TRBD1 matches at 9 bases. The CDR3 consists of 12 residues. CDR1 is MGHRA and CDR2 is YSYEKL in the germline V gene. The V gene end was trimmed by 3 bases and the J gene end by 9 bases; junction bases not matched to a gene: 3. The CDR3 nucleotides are TGCGCCAGCAGCCACCCGGACAGGGGGCAGTACTTC. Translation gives CASSHPDRGQYF.

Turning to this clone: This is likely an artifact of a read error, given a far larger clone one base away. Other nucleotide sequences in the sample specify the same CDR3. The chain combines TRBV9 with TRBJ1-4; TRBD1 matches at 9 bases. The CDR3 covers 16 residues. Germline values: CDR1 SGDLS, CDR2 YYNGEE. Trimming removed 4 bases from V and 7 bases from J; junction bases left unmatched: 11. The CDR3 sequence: CASSTTTGGLGEKLFF. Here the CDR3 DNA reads TGTGCCAGCAGCACCACCACAGGGGGCTTGGGTGAAAAACTGTTTTTT.